These 23 T cell receptor beta chains share one sample of origin, sequenced in a study of T cell changes during pregnancy in multiple sclerosis. Using immunoSEQ multiplex PCR, the repertoire was profiled, and TCRdb retains in-frame clones only, with some absent. Of about 83,000 clones in the sample, 91% were seen once. This specimen consisted of PBMCs, obtained in the first trimester of pregnancy. The receptors here all came from a female donor in good health, serving as a control in a pregnancy study. Some clones in this sample may be carry-over from other donors' samples.

V usage is TRBV19 and J usage is TRBJ2-4; D may be TRBD1 (6 bases). Between the trimmed V and J ends, which lost 7 bases and 8 bases, there was a span of 15 bases. CDR3 length: 13 amino acids. The V gene's germline CDR1 is LNHDA and CDR2 SQIVND (reference sequence). The CDR3 loop is CASTHRDTDIQYF. The CDR3 DNA follows: TGTGCCAGTACTCACAGGGACACGGACATTCAGTACTTC.

The rearrangement joins TRBV6-4 to TRBJ2-1; TRBD2 agrees at 8 bases. J gave up 6 bases and V 3 bases, and 4 bases lay outside the gene matches. Per germline, CDR1 MRHNA and CDR2 SNTAGT. This CDR3 is built from 14 residues. In DNA form, the CDR3 reads TGTGCCAGCAGTGAAATCGGGGGGGCCAATGAGCAGTTCTTC. Translating it yields CASSEIGGANEQFF.

The chain is built from TRBV28 and TRBJ2-3; 8 bases are shared with TRBD2. This CDR3 region has 14 residues. J was trimmed by 6 bases and V by 6 bases; bases with no gene match: 8. Germline CDR1 and CDR2: MDHEN and SYDVKM. The CDR3 protein is CASSPNGGVDTQYF. The CDR3, as DNA: TGTGCCAGCAGCCCCAACGGGGGGGTCGATACGCAGTATTTT.

The J gene is TRBJ2-3, the V gene TRBV29-1, with 10 positions matching TRBD1. The CDR3 runs to 17 residues. Trimming at V came to 7 bases and at J to 0 bases, leaving 13 bases not matched to a gene. CDR1 and CDR2 from the germline V gene are SQVTM and ANQGSEA. CDR3 loop: CSASRPTGGGSTDTQYF. CDR3 bases: TGCAGCGCAAGCCGTCCGACAGGGGGCGGGAGCACAGATACGCAGTATTTT.

The rearrangement joins TRBV7-2 to TRBJ2-5; D is unclear. The V gene lost 4 bases and the J gene lost 1 base, with 10 bases spanning the gap. The CDR3 totals 14 residues. The germline V gene has CDR1 SGHTA and CDR2 FQGNSA. CDR3 DNA sequence: TGTGCCAGCAGCTCGACCGGAGTCCAAGAGACCCAGTACTTC. Translation gives CASSSTGVQETQYF. Full variable domain (remainder filled in from reference TRBV7-2 and TRBJ2-5): GAGVSQSPSNKVTEKGKDVELRCDPISGHTALYWYRQSLGQGLEFLIYFQGNSAPDKSGLPSDRFSAERTGGSVSTLTIQRTQQEDSAVYLCASSSTGVQETQYFGPGTRLLVL.

The rearrangement joins TRBV11-1 to TRBJ2-2; 10 nucleotides align to TRBD2. This CDR3 spans 18 amino acids. Germline assignment: CDR1 SGHAT and CDR2 FQDESV (reference sequence). V gave up 5 bases and J gave up 5 bases; unmatched junction bases: 14. Written as DNA, the CDR3 is TGTGCCAGCAGCCGAGGGGGAGCTAGCGGGAGTCGGACCGGGGAGCTGTTTTTT. Translated, it gives CASSRGGASGSRTGELFF.

J is TRBJ1-6 and V is TRBV9, with a possible D match to TRBD1 (5 bases). The CDR3 has 14 residues. In germline, CDR1 is SGDLS, CDR2 YYNGEE. Trimming removed 0 bases from V and 14 bases from J, with 15 bases in between. CDR3 residues: CASSVGTDPGSLHF. DNA for the CDR3: TGTGCCAGCAGCGTAGGAACAGACCCAGGGTCCCTCCACTTT.

The V call is TRBV19, the J call TRBJ2-3, with 8 bases lining up with TRBD1. Germline V lookup: CDR1 LNHDA, CDR2 SQIVND (reference sequence). The V segment lost 1 base and the J segment 2 bases; nucleotides outside the gene matches: 5. The CDR3 sequence is 16 residues long. The CDR3 region is CASSIVGDRYTDTQYF. DNA of the CDR3: TGTGCCAGTAGTATAGTGGGGGACAGGTACACAGATACGCAGTATTTT.

The chain has TRBV25-1 and TRBJ2-1; 9 nucleotides align to TRBD1. Trimming removed 4 bases from V and 6 bases from J; junction bases left unmatched: 7. CDR1 is MGHDK, CDR2 SYGVNS, per germline. The CDR3 runs 15 residues. The CDR3 here is CASSGYGQGTNEQFF. As DNA, the CDR3 is TGTGCCAGCAGTGGGTACGGACAGGGGACCAATGAGCAGTTCTTC.

The sample holds one count of this clone. The V gene is TRBV7-9, the J gene TRBJ2-5; D unresolved. The CDR3 totals 14 residues. V was clipped by 3 bases and J by 1 base, with 9 bases between them. Germline V gene data show CDR1 as SEHNR and CDR2 as FQNEAQ (reference sequence). The CDR3 loop is CASSFWAVQETQYF. The CDR3 DNA reads as TGTGCCAGCAGCTTTTGGGCAGTCCAAGAGACCCAGTACTTC.

This chain connects TRBV28 to TRBJ1-5, with 10 bases identical to TRBD1. Germline lookup yields CDR1 MDHEN and CDR2 SYDVKM. J lost 4 bases, V lost 0 bases, and 6 bases had no gene match. The CDR3 contains 17 residues. Here the CDR3 DNA reads TGTGCCAGCAGTTTATGGTGGACAGGGGGGAGGAATCAGCCCCAGCATTTT. As protein: CASSLWWTGGRNQPQHF.

The gene calls are TRBV6-1 and TRBJ1-1, with unresolved D. Trimming cost V 4 bases and J 3 bases, with 15 bases left between them. This CDR3 is built from 15 residues. Looked up from germline, CDR1 is MNHNS and CDR2 is SASEGT. The CDR3 protein is CASSVILLGDTEAFF. CDR3 in DNA: TGTGCCAGCAGTGTGATACTCCTGGGCGACACTGAAGCTTTCTTT.

J is TRBJ1-2 and V is TRBV11-2, with a weak D call TRBD1 (5 bases). Germline values: CDR1 SGHAT, CDR2 FQNNGV. Deletions cut 5 bases from V and 4 bases from J, with 8 bases between. The CDR3 length is 12 residues. CDR3 residues: CASSATVYGYTF. The CDR3 nucleotides are TGTGCCAGCAGCGCGACAGTCTATGGCTACACCTTC.

V and J are TRBV6-6 and TRBJ2-3; D possibly corresponds to TRBD2 (5 bases). Germline V gene sequence: CDR1 MNHNY, CDR2 SVGAGI (reference sequence). The CDR3 sequence is 14 residues long. The V and J ends lost 7 bases and 3 bases respectively, with 14 bases between them. The CDR3 bases are TGTGCCAGCAATTCGGGGTTGGGAACAGATACGCAGTATTTT. It is translated as CASNSGLGTDTQYF.

The genes are TRBV5-1 and TRBJ2-5, with 12 nucleotides matching TRBD2. The J call may be faulty, since TRBJ2-7 better matches the DNA end. Germline V lookup: CDR1 SGHRS, CDR2 YFSETQ. The CDR3 is made up of 17 amino acids. The DNA of the CDR3 is TGCGCCAGCAGCTTCACCTGGACTAGCGGGGATCCCTACGAGCAGTACTTC. Its protein is CASSFTWTSGDPYEQYF.

The rearrangement joins TRBV7-2 to TRBJ2-7, with D possibly TRBD2 on 5 matching bases. Between the trimmed V and J ends, which lost 4 bases and 7 bases, there was a span of 11 bases. The germline V gene encodes CDR1 SGHTA and CDR2 FQGNSA. The CDR3 length is 12 residues. The CDR3 protein is CASSSHWEEQYF. The DNA of the CDR3 is TGTGCCAGCAGCTCCCATTGGGAGGAGCAGTACTTC.

The chain combines TRBV6-4 with TRBJ2-2; 7 bases align to TRBD1. Losses at the gene ends were 3 bases for V and 4 bases for J; bases not matched to a gene: 8. The CDR3 consists of 16 residues. The V gene's germline CDR1 is MRHNA and CDR2 SNTAGT. CDR3 sequence reads: CASSESPRGSTGELFF. The CDR3 bases are TGTGCCAGCAGTGAATCCCCCAGGGGGAGCACCGGGGAGCTGTTTTTT.

The chain joins TRBV15 to TRBJ2-1; D unresolved. Trimming cost V 3 bases and J 8 bases, with 17 bases left between them. The CDR3 has 15 amino acids. Germline loops: CDR1 LNHNV, CDR2 YYDKDF (reference sequence). This CDR3 reads CATSSLKIALYEQFF. The CDR3 DNA sequence: TGTGCCACCAGCAGTCTGAAGATTGCCCTATATGAGCAGTTCTTC.

The J gene is TRBJ2-2, the V gene TRBV7-2; D ambiguous. The CDR3 is 13 amino acids. V lost 11 bases, J lost 2 bases, and 12 bases lay in between. Germline V gene data show CDR1 as SGHTA and CDR2 as FQGNSA. The CDR3 region is CAVGWPNTGELFF. The CDR3 DNA sequence: TGTGCCGTCGGGTGGCCTAACACCGGGGAGCTGTTTTTT. The variable domain in full, with the rest retrieved from reference TRBV7-2 and TRBJ2-2, is GAGVSQSPSNKVTEKGKDVELRCDPISGHTALYWYRQSLGQGLEFLIYFQGNSAPDKSGLPSDRFSAERTGGSVSTLTIQRTQQEDSAVYLCAVGWPNTGELFFGEGSRLTVL.

The gene calls are TRBV19 and TRBJ1-5; D gene ambiguous. The ends were cut back, 3 bases at V and 8 bases at J, with 14 bases in the middle. The CDR3 has 14 residues. Germline CDR1 reads LNHDA; CDR2 reads SQIVND (reference sequence). The CDR3 DNA follows: TGTGCCAGTAGTATGGGAGGGCGGGTTGAGCCCCAGCATTTT. Protein: CASSMGGRVEPQHF.

The chain employs TRBV5-4 and TRBJ2-1, with a possible D match to TRBD1 (6 bases). V was cut by 4 bases and J by 6 bases, with 8 bases left in between. Germline CDR1 reads SGHNT; CDR2 reads YYREEE (reference sequence). The length of the CDR3 is 12 residues. CDR3 amino acids: CASSLTGNEQFF. The CDR3, as DNA: TGTGCCAGCAGCCTGACAGGCAATGAGCAGTTCTTC.

The genes are TRBV7-2 and TRBJ2-7; 7 bases match TRBD2. In germline, CDR1 is SGHTA, CDR2 FQGNSA. The CDR3 extends over 15 amino acids. The J segment lost 5 bases and the V segment lost 7 bases, leaving 14 bases of the junction unmatched. The CDR3 region is CASTWVGGPRDEQYF. CDR3 nucleotide sequence: TGTGCCAGCACTTGGGTGGGAGGGCCTCGGGACGAGCAGTACTTC.

The chain recombines TRBV7-2 with TRBJ2-7, with 8 bases lining up with TRBD2. Germline trimming cut 5 bases from V and 3 bases from J; bases unmatched to any gene: 12. Germline CDR1 SGHTA, CDR2 FQGNSA. This CDR3 region has 16 residues. As DNA, the CDR3 is TGTGCCAGCAGCCCTCCTTTTCGGGAGGGTCGCTACGAGCAGTACTTC. This codes for CASSPPFREGRYEQYF.